Reported below is one TCR beta chain. No antigen is known for it. This entry belongs to a study of cytomegalovirus exposure and HLA in healthy donors. 13 Jbeta primers and 60 Vbeta primers were used for the PCR. Only in-frame clones appear in the TCRdb table, and some are missing; sequencing was by immunoSEQ multiplex PCR. The sample records about 170,000 clones, 79% being singletons. Germline lookup yields CDR1 SQVTM and CDR2 ANQGSEA. The CDR3 is 13 residues long. Trimming removed 3 bases at V and 3 bases at J, with 8 bases between. Study outcomes and limitations: Researchers counted 150 to 200 TCR beta chains as cytomegalovirus-associated. With later analysis, a missense DCLRE1C variant became linked to TCR beta V- and J-gene trimming.

Sequencing was done on a sample of PBMCs. The receptor was isolated from a woman between 50 and 59 years old in good health and CMV-seronegative. This chain connects TRBV29-1 to TRBJ2-2, with D perhaps TRBD1 (6 bases). CDR3 region: CSVDQGYTGELFF. The CDR3 bases are TGCAGCGTTGATCAGGGGTACACCGGGGAGCTGTTTTTT.